This is a list of T cell receptor beta chains from one sample in a study of identical twins. TCRdb itself ran the 5' RACE reads through MiXCR, one entry per CDR3 protein. The sample has a few hundred thousand distinct CDR3 sequences; just under 10% are singletons. Separately, the same data were catalogued under a study of yellow fever vaccine responses in identical twins.

The sample comprised PBMCs. Receptors were obtained from a woman younger than 30 in good health. Each CDR3 is given with its conserved first and last residue. Each record gives: V gene, clone size, J gene, D gene, CDR3 DNA, CDR3 protein. D genes are given only for firm matches. The listing skips clone size in some rows; elsewhere it reads once, few, many or a size class.

TRBV5-5,few,TRBJ2-1,TRBD2,TGTGCCAGCAGCTTGCAGTGGGAGGGATACAATGAGCAGTTCTTC,CASSLQWEGYNEQFF
TRBV7-2,many,TRBJ2-3,TRBD2,TGTGCCAGCAGCCCACGGACTAGCGGAATCACAGATACGCAGTATTTT,CASSPRTSGITDTQYF
TRBV6-1,.,TRBJ2-3,.,TGTGCCAGCTTGGGTGGGGCGAACACAGATACGCAGTATTTT,CASLGGANTDTQYF
TRBV12-3/TRBV12-4,many,TRBJ2-7,.,TGTGCCAGCAGGGAGACAGATTCCTACGAGCAGTACTTC,CASRETDSYEQYF
TRBV14,few,TRBJ1-2,.,TGTGCCAGCAGTCGTGGTAGATGGTATGGCTACACCTTC,CASSRGRWYGYTF
TRBV7-2,many,TRBJ2-5,.,TGTGCCAGCAGCTATGCGGGGACCCAGTACTTC,CASSYAGTQYF
TRBV5-5,.,TRBJ2-3,.,TGTGCCAGCGAACGGACGGTGTCAGATACGCAGTATTTT,CASERTVSDTQYF
TRBV28,many,TRBJ2-1,.,TGTGCCAGCAGTCCTCCCGGTAGCTCCTACAATGAGCAGTTCTTC,CASSPPGSSYNEQFF
TRBV23-1,.,TRBJ2-3,TRBD1,TGCGCCAGCAGTGGACAGGACCCTACAGATACGCAGTATTTT,CASSGQDPTDTQYF
TRBV6-2/TRBV6-3,few,TRBJ2-1,TRBD2,TGTGCCAGCAAACTAGCGGGACCCGAGCAGTTCTTC,CASKLAGPEQFF
TRBV29-1,.,TRBJ1-2,TRBD1,TGCAGCGTGGGGACAGACTATGGCTACACCTTC,CSVGTDYGYTF
TRBV11-2,many,TRBJ2-1,TRBD2,TGTGCCAGCAGCTTAATTGCGCGCGGGAGAAAGTTAGTGGATGAGCAGTTCTTC,CASSLIARGRKLVDEQFF
TRBV20-1,.,TRBJ2-2,.,TGCAGTGCTAGGGCGACCCCTGTCTCGAACACCGGGGAGCTGTTTTTT,CSARATPVSNTGELFF
TRBV10-3,many,TRBJ2-1,TRBD1,TGTGCCATCAGTGATTCGGGACAGATTAACAATGAGCAGTTCTTC,CAISDSGQINNEQFF
TRBV24-1,few,TRBJ2-1,.,TGTGCCACCAGTGATGGCCCTGGGCAGGGAAATTTCGATGAGCAGTTCTTC,CATSDGPGQGNFDEQFF
TRBV10-3,.,TRBJ2-3,.,TGTGCCATCAGTGAGTGGGAGGAAACAGATACGCAGTATTTT,CAISEWEETDTQYF
TRBV12-3/TRBV12-4,few,TRBJ2-5,.,TGTGCCAGCAGTTTAGCAGGAGGGGGGCGCCTTGAGACCCAGTACTTC,CASSLAGGGRLETQYF
TRBV4-3,few,TRBJ2-5,TRBD2,TGCGCCAGCAGCCCAGGGCCCACTAGCGTAGAGACCCAGTACTTC,CASSPGPTSVETQYF
TRBV14,.,TRBJ2-1,.,TGTGCCAGCAGCCAAGATATACCCACAGGACACAATGAGCAGTTCTTC,CASSQDIPTGHNEQFF
TRBV24-1,many,TRBJ2-1,TRBD1,TGTGCCACCGGGAAGACAGGGGGGGACAATGAGCAGTTCTTC,CATGKTGGDNEQFF
TRBV7-3,few,TRBJ2-2,.,TGTGCCAGCAGCGCAGTAGCAGGGCACACCGGGGAGCTGTTTTTT,CASSAVAGHTGELFF
TRBV5-1,many,TRBJ2-1,.,TGCGCCAGCAGAAACGGGGTATCCGATGAGCAGTTCTTC,CASRNGVSDEQFF
TRBV7-7,many,TRBJ2-3,.,TGTGCTAGCAGCCCCGACATAAGGAACCGTTCAGATACGCAGTATTTT,CASSPDIRNRSDTQYF
TRBV7-2,few,TRBJ2-3,TRBD1,TGTGCCAGCAGCACGGGGACAGGCCTCCACACAGATACGCAGTATTTT,CASSTGTGLHTDTQYF
TRBV18,.,TRBJ2-7,.,TGTGCCACCAATAGTGGGGGTGACAACGAGCAGTACTTC,CATNSGGDNEQYF
TRBV25-1,many,TRBJ2-1,.,TGTGCCAGCAGTCCCTCGGACCCGGCATCCATCAATGAGCAGTTCTTC,CASSPSDPASINEQFF
TRBV5-6,.,TRBJ2-2,TRBD2,TGTGCCAGCAGCTTTAGTATCAGCGGGGAGAACACCGGGGAGCTGTTTTTT,CASSFSISGENTGELFF
TRBV6-2/TRBV6-3,many,TRBJ2-5,TRBD1,TGTGCCAGCACCCGACAGGGGGTAAGGGAGACCCAGTACTTC,CASTRQGVRETQYF
TRBV6-1,many,TRBJ1-2,.,TGTGCCAGCAGGCCTGATAAGCCATGGCGTGGCTACACCTTC,CASRPDKPWRGYTF
TRBV28,few,TRBJ1-5,TRBD1,TGTGCCAGCAGTTCTATCTCACTATGGCCACAGGGGGTTTATAGCAATCAGCCCCAGCATTTT,CASSSISLWPQGVYSNQPQHF
TRBV20-1,many,TRBJ2-3,TRBD2,TGCAGTGCTAGCCTTTTCGGGGAGGGCCGGGATACGCAGTATTTT,CSASLFGEGRDTQYF
TRBV11-1,few,TRBJ2-7,.,TGTGCCAGCAGAGGCGGGACAGTTCTTTCCTACGAGCAGTACTTC,CASRGGTVLSYEQYF
TRBV3-1,.,TRBJ1-5,.,TGTGCCAGCAGCCTCCGGGTCTCAAATCAGCCCCAGCATTTT,CASSLRVSNQPQHF
TRBV4-3,.,TRBJ1-2,.,TGCGCCAGCAGCCAAGCAGGCGGAAGCTATGGCTACACCTTC,CASSQAGGSYGYTF
TRBV29-1,many,TRBJ2-5,TRBD2,TGCAGCGTCGAAGGACTAGCGGGAGTGCTGGAGACCCAGTACTTC,CSVEGLAGVLETQYF
TRBV20-1,many,TRBJ1-6,TRBD1,TGCAGTGCTAGTGGAAACCAACAGGGGTTCCTCTATAATTCACCCCTCCACTTT,CSASGNQQGFLYNSPLHF
TRBV7-8,.,TRBJ1-1,.,TGTGCCAGCAGCGCACAGCCTGTGAACACTGAAGCTTTCTTT,CASSAQPVNTEAFF
TRBV10-3,many,TRBJ2-7,TRBD1,TGTGCCATCAGTACGGACAGGGGGTACGAGCAGTACTTC,CAISTDRGYEQYF
TRBV18,many,TRBJ2-1,.,TGTGCCAGCTCACTGGCCAGGGTAACGTACAATGAGCAGTTCTTC,CASSLARVTYNEQFF
TRBV27,few,TRBJ2-1,TRBD1,TGTGCCAGCAGTACACCGACAGGGACCTACAATGAGCAGTTCTTC,CASSTPTGTYNEQFF
TRBV9,many,TRBJ2-1,TRBD1,TGTGCCAGCAGCGTTGGGCCGACAGGGCTTAGGGATGAGCAGTTCTTC,CASSVGPTGLRDEQFF
TRBV4-1,.,TRBJ2-7,.,TGCGCCAGCAGCCAAGGGTGGGGAAACAACGAGCAGTACTTC,CASSQGWGNNEQYF
TRBV10-3,few,TRBJ2-1,TRBD2,TGTGCCATCAGTGTGAACGGGGGGGCTGATGAGCAGTTCTTC,CAISVNGGADEQFF
TRBV20-1,.,TRBJ2-5,TRBD2,TGCTGTGCTAGTACGGTCCGGGGGGGCCCCCAAGAGACCCAGTACTTC,CCASTVRGGPQETQYF
TRBV3-1,many,TRBJ2-7,TRBD1,TGTGCCAGCAGCCTACGAACGGGACAGGGGACTGAGCAGTACTTC,CASSLRTGQGTEQYF